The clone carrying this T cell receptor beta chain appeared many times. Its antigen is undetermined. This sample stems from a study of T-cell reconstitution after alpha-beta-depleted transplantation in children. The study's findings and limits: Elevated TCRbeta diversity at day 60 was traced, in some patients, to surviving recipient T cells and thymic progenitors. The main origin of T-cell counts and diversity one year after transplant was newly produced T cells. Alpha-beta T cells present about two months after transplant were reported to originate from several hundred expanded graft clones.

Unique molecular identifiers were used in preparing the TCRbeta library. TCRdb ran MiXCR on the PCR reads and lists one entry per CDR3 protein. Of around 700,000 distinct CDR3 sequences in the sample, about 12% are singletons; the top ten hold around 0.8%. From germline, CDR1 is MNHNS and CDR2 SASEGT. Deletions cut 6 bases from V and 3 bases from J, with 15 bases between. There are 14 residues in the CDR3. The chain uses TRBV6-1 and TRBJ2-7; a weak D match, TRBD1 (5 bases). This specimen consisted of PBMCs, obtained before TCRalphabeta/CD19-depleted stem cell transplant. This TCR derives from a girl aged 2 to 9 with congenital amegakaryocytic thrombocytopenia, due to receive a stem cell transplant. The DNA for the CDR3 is TGTGCCAGCAGCCAAGGACCAGGGAACTACGAGCAGTACTTC. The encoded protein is CASSQGPGNYEQYF.